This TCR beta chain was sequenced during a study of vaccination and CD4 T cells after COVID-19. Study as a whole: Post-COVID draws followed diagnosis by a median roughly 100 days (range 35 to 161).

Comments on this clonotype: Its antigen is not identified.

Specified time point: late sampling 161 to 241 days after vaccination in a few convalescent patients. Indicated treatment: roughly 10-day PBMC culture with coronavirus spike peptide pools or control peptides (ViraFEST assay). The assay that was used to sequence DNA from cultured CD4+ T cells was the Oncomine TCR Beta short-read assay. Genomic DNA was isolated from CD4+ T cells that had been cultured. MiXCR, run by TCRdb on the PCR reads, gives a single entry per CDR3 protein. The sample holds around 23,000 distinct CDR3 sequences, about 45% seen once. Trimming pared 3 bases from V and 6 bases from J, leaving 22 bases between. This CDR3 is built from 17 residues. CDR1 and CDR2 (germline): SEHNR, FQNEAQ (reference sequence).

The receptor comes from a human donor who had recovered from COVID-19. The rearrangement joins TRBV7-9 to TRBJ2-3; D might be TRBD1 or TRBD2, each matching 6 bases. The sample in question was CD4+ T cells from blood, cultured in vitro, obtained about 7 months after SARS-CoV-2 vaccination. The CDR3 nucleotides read TGTGCCAGCAGCTTGGGGGCGGGGACCTTGACTTCGGATACGCAGTATTTT. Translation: CASSLGAGTLTSDTQYF.